In this sample, the clone carrying this T cell receptor (beta chain) turned up a few times. This specimen comes from a study of T-cell reconstitution after alpha-beta-depleted transplantation in children. Losses at the gene ends were 0 bases for V and 9 bases for J; bases not matched to a gene: 12. The germline gives CDR1 SGHRS, CDR2 YFSETQ. CDR3 length: 15 residues. Unique molecular identifiers were built into the TCRbeta library. TCRdb re-called the PCR reads through MiXCR, storing one row per CDR3 protein. Among 400,000 to 500,000 distinct CDR3 sequences listed, about 11% were seen once. The material was PBMCs from the stem cell graft donor, obtained from the stem cell graft. This chain links TRBV5-1 with TRBJ2-7, with TRBD1 identical over 7 bases. This receptor was identified in a human donor who donated a stem cell graft to a child with acute myeloid leukemia. CDR3 amino acids: CASSLGQGWYEAQYF. The CDR3 coding sequence is TGCGCCAGCAGCTTGGGACAGGGATGGTACGAGGCGCAGTACTTC.